Listed here is a single TCR beta chain. Its antigen is not known. This record belongs to a study of CD8 T cells in Susac syndrome. Regarding the study as a whole: The study identified around sixteen and five Susac-specific public clones in total CD8+ and CD8+ TEMRA repertoires.

With random hexamers, reverse transcription was performed on about 0.5 to 1 ug of RNA. TCRdb reprocessed the immunoSEQ multiplex PCR reads with MiXCR, giving one entry per CDR3 protein. The table lists about 110,000 distinct CDR3 sequences, approximately 94% of them singletons, with 0.41% in the top ten. After removal of 6 bases from V and 5 bases from J, the junction contained 13 bases not matched to a gene. This CDR3 region has 17 residues. In blood CD8+ and CD4+ T cells, TCR beta underwent sequencing. Patients having Susac syndrome satisfied recently defined diagnostic criteria for definite or probable disease.

The sequence was obtained from a human donor with Susac syndrome. The chain links TRBV12-3 or TRBV12-4 to TRBJ1-5; 10 bases are a match to TRBD1. Specimen: CD8+ T cells from PBMCs. DNA for the CDR3: TGTGCCAGCAGGGGCCCGGAGACAGGGGGCTTCGATCAGCCCCAGCATTTT. Amino acids: CASRGPETGGFDQPQHF.